Listed below are T cell receptor beta chains from one sample, sequenced in a study of circulating and synovial CD4+ cells in juvenile arthritis. TCRdb's table, derived via immunoSEQ multiplex PCR, lists solely in-frame clones and lacks some. In the table there are 30,000 to 40,000 clones, 90% to 95% of which are singletons. Material for sequencing was CD4+ T cells from blood. The receptors stem from a human donor with juvenile idiopathic arthritis. The CDR3 runs from the conserved cysteine through the conserved F or W. The D gene is left open where the match is weak. Part of the rows lack a size; the others show once, few, many or a class for expanded clones.

v_gene	j_gene	d_gene	abundance	CDR3nt	CDR3aa
TRBV30	TRBJ1-6	TRBD1	NA	TGTGCCTGGAGCGACAGGGAAAATTCACCCCTCCACTTT	CAWSDRENSPLHF
TRBV19	TRBJ2-1	TRBD2	NA	TGTGCCAGTAGTTTAGCGCTAGCGGTTTACAATGAGCAGTTCTTC	CASSLALAVYNEQFF
TRBV7-2	TRBJ1-1	NA	NA	TGTGCCAGCAGCCGCGACAGATCCGAAGCTTTCTTT	CASSRDRSEAFF
TRBV4-1	TRBJ1-2	NA	NA	TGCGCCAGCAGCCAAGAACAGTGGCAAAGGAAAAACTATGGCTACACCTTC	CASSQEQWQRKNYGYTF
TRBV27	TRBJ1-6	TRBD1	NA	TGTGCCAGCAGTTCCAGACAGGGCGCCGGCTATAATTCACCCCTCCACTTT	CASSSRQGAGYNSPLHF
TRBV6-1	TRBJ2-1	NA	NA	TGTGCCAGCAGTGAACCGGATGAGCAGTTCTTC	CASSEPDEQFF
TRBV5-1	TRBJ2-7	NA	NA	TGCGCCAGCAGCTCCAACCCGGGACAAAACTACGAGCAGTACTTC	CASSSNPGQNYEQYF
TRBV7-2	TRBJ1-1	TRBD1	NA	TGTGCCAGCCGGAAGGGGGCTAACACTGAAGCTTTCTTT	CASRKGANTEAFF
TRBV28	TRBJ1-1	NA	NA	TGTGCCAGCAGTTTATGGGGGAGGGACACTGAAGCTTTCTTT	CASSLWGRDTEAFF
TRBV28	TRBJ1-1	NA	NA	TGTGCCAGCAGTTTATCCCAGAACACTGAAGCTTTCTTT	CASSLSQNTEAFF
TRBV10-3	TRBJ2-4	NA	NA	TGTGCCATCAGTGAGAGGGGTATGAACATTCAGTACTTC	CAISERGMNIQYF
TRBV29-1	TRBJ2-3	NA	NA	TGCAGCGTTGAAGAGCGGAACAGGGCTAGCACAGATACGCAGTATTTT	CSVEERNRASTDTQYF
TRBV25-1	TRBJ2-5	TRBD2	NA	TGTGCCAGCAGTGAACGAGGAGCGGGAGTGGTGGAGACCCAGTACTTC	CASSERGAGVVETQYF
TRBV18	TRBJ2-7	TRBD1	NA	TGTGCCAGCTCACCAGTCATCGGGACAGACACCTACGAGCAGTACTTC	CASSPVIGTDTYEQYF
TRBV6-1	TRBJ2-3	NA	NA	TGTGCCAGCAGCCCCCCGGGGTTACCAGATACGCAGTATTTT	CASSPPGLPDTQYF
TRBV28	TRBJ1-2	NA	NA	TGTGCCAGCCAAGCTAGGGGGAACGGCTACACCTTC	CASQARGNGYTF
TRBV10-3	TRBJ1-2	NA	NA	TGTGCCATCAGTGGAGGATCCGGCTACACCTTC	CAISGGSGYTF
TRBV18	TRBJ2-3	NA	NA	TGTGCCAGCTCACCCTCCGGGTCCTCCACAGATACGCAGTATTTT	CASSPSGSSTDTQYF
TRBV2	TRBJ1-3	TRBD1	NA	TGTGCCAGCAGTGAGGCCGCAGGGGGCTCTGGAAACACCATATATTTT	CASSEAAGGSGNTIYF
TRBV28	TRBJ1-1	NA	NA	TGTGCCAGTTCGATGGGGGCGACTGAAGCTTTCTTT	CASSMGATEAFF
TRBV9	TRBJ2-5	TRBD2	NA	TGTGCCAGCAGCGTCCAGCGGGGGGAACAAGAGACCCAGTACTTC	CASSVQRGEQETQYF
TRBV6-1	TRBJ1-4	NA	NA	TGTGCCAGCAGTGAAAGGTGGGGGCTGGGAACTAATGAAAAACTGTTTTTT	CASSERWGLGTNEKLFF
TRBV20-1	TRBJ2-1	NA	few	TGCAGTGCTAGTCTGTTTAATGAGCAGTTCTTC	CSASLFNEQFF